The clone carrying this TCR beta chain was seen only a few times. Between the trimmed V and J ends, which lost 5 bases and 0 bases, there was a span of 11 bases. There are 16 residues in the CDR3. These data are taken from a study of regulatory T cells in long-lasting Graves disease. The wider study: Graves' patients, newly diagnosed, had taken antithyroid drugs under 3 months.

Indicated time point: newly diagnosed GD, antithyroid drugs for less than 3 months. There was RNA extracted from PBMCs, and the TCR library was made from it. Both iRepertoire HTBI primers and Arm-PCR of CDR3 regions were used to build the TCR beta libraries. TCRdb reprocessed the multiplex PCR reads with MiXCR, giving one entry per CDR3 protein. The sample has 400,000 to 650,000 distinct CDR3 sequences; about 16% are singletons. A further study also used this sample, focusing on T cells in Graves' hyperthyroidism and ophthalmopathy.

This clonotype originated in a woman aged 35 to 60 with Graves disease. J is TRBJ2-6 and V is TRBV6-7; D tentatively fits TRBD1 or TRBD2 (5 bases each). TRBV6-7 is an open reading frame whose function is uncertain. Sequencing used peripheral blood mononuclear cells (PBMCs), obtained at new diagnosis, from a patient treated with antithyroid drugs. CDR3 sequence (DNA): TGTGCCAGCAGTGGGGGACGGGGCTCTGGGGCCAACGTCCTGACTTTC. It specifies CASSGGRGSGANVLTF.